This T cell receptor beta chain was sequenced in a study of cytotoxic CD8 clonotypes in ibrutinib-treated CLL. Turning to the study itself: Included were 11 to 12 relapsed/refractory and about 14 treatment-naive patients, of whom about 18 were IGHV unmutated. Once treatment had gone on for a median of around 13 months, range 6 to 36, response samples were drawn. Study-wide findings and caveats: Higher circulating CD8+ T-cell counts strongly accompanied higher baseline clonality, above age-matched healthy donors. Clonotypes that were public were uncommon, and they contracted or stayed stable on treatment.

The method was immunoSEQ multiplex PCR; TCRdb's version includes in-frame clones alone and lacks a portion of them. The table records 110,000 to 150,000 clones, around 80% of them present only once. Trimming took 2 bases from V and 7 from J, leaving 17 bases between them. Germline values: CDR1 SNHLY, CDR2 FYNNEI. This CDR3 spans 15 amino acids. Of note for this clone: Its antigen is not known.

The source is a human donor with chronic lymphocytic leukemia. This chain connects TRBV2 to TRBJ1-1; a possible D gene is TRBD1 (5 bases). The specimen comprised PBMCs, sampled after 12 months of ibrutinib treatment. The CDR3 here is CASSERTQGQIEAFF. The DNA for the CDR3 is TGTGCCAGCAGTGAAAGGACTCAGGGTCAAATTGAAGCTTTCTTT. Complete variable domain (other parts from reference TRBV2 and TRBJ1-1): EPEVTQTPSHQVTQMGQEVILRCVPISNHLYFYWYRQILGQKVEFLVSFYNNEISEKSEIFDDQFSVERPDGSNFTLKIRSTKLEDSAMYFCASSERTQGQIEAFFGQGTRLTVV.